The 26 T cell receptor beta chains in this list originate from one sample, sequenced in a study of cytomegalovirus exposure and HLA in healthy donors. Measured with immunoSEQ multiplex PCR; TCRdb has only the in-frame clones, and not every one. The data show about 200,000 clones, with around 86% seen just once and 2% to 2.5% held by the top ten. What was sequenced was PBMCs. All receptors come from a young woman in good health and CMV-seropositive.

The rearrangement uses TRBV15 and TRBJ1-2, with D possibly being TRBD1 (5 bases). The CDR3 is 16 residues long. The V end lost 5 bases, the J end lost 8 bases, and 24 bases lay between the germline ends. From germline, CDR1 is LNHNV and CDR2 YYDKDF (reference sequence). This CDR3 reads CATSPKGVGGDVGYTF. In DNA form, the CDR3 reads TGTGCCACCAGCCCCAAAGGGGTAGGAGGGGATGTAGGCTACACCTTC.

The gene calls are TRBV5-1 and TRBJ1-4; TRBD1 aligns across 7 bases. This CDR3 has 16 amino acids. Germline assignment: CDR1 SGHRS and CDR2 YFSETQ. The J segment lost 2 bases and the V segment lost 0 bases, leaving 4 bases of the junction unmatched. CDR3 region: CASSLDVGQTNEKLFF. CDR3 sequence (DNA): TGCGCCAGCAGCTTGGATGTGGGACAGACTAATGAAAAACTGTTTTTT.

V usage is TRBV30 and J usage is TRBJ1-1; D remains unclear. Looked up from germline, CDR1 is GTSNPN and CDR2 is SVGIG (reference sequence). The CDR3 contains 14 residues. Trimming took 8 bases from V and 0 from J, leaving 16 bases between them. The CDR3: CARTGSIMNTEAFF. In nucleotides, the CDR3 is TGTGCCCGCACGGGTTCCATCATGAACACTGAAGCTTTCTTT.

This clone was seen more than once but under ten times. This chain uses TRBV6-5 with TRBJ1-5; 7 nucleotides line up with TRBD1. Germline CDR1 MNHEY, CDR2 SVGAGI. Unmatched junction bases numbered 9, after V lost 3 bases and J lost 7 bases. This CDR3 has 15 residues. The DNA of the CDR3 is TGTGCCAGCAGTTATAACCGGGGACAGAGGCAGCCCCAGCATTTT. Its protein product is CASSYNRGQRQPQHF.

This chain links TRBV15 with TRBJ2-3; no clear D gene. Trimming took 0 bases from V and 3 from J, leaving 4 bases between them. The CDR3 runs to 13 residues. Germline V gene sequence: CDR1 LNHNV, CDR2 YYDKDF (reference sequence). The CDR3 nucleotides read TGTGCCACCAGCAGAGATCAGACAGATACGCAGTATTTT. It is translated as CATSRDQTDTQYF.

The chain joins TRBV28 to TRBJ1-3; D might be TRBD1 (5 bases). Germline loops: CDR1 MDHEN, CDR2 SYDVKM. The CDR3 totals 16 residues. The V end was cut by 7 bases, the J end by 3 bases, with 19 bases between. The DNA for the CDR3 is TGTGCCAGCATCCAAAGTGAGGGGAGGCGTGGAAACACCATATATTTT. It is translated as CASIQSEGRRGNTIYF.

The V and J genes are TRBV4-2 and TRBJ1-2, with D possibly TRBD1 on 6 matching bases. This CDR3 is built from 16 residues. The germline V gene encodes CDR1 LGHNA and CDR2 YNFKEQ. The V and J ends lost 0 bases and 0 bases respectively, with 11 bases between them. CDR3 sequence: CASSQEDSPSNYGYTF. The CDR3 nucleotides read TGTGCCAGCAGCCAAGAGGACAGTCCTTCTAACTATGGCTACACCTTC.

This clone appeared a single time. The chain combines TRBV29-1 with TRBJ1-1, with D possibly TRBD1 on 6 matching bases. Trimming removed 8 bases at V and 1 base at J, with 14 bases between. The CDR3 has 13 residues. In germline, CDR1 is SQVTM, CDR2 ANQGSEA. CDR3 protein: CSLSTGKNTEAFF. The CDR3 DNA follows: TGCAGCCTATCAACAGGGAAGAACACTGAAGCTTTCTTT. The full variable domain, with the rest looked up from reference TRBV29-1 and TRBJ1-1, is SAVISQKPSRDICQRGTSLTIQCQVDSQVTMMFWYRQQPGQSLTLIATANQGSEATYESGFVIDKFPISRPNLTFSTLTVSNMSPEDSSIYLCSLSTGKNTEAFFGQGTRLTVV.

The DNA for the CDR3 is TGTGCCAGCAGTTTAACAGGGCCGCTTTCGAACACTGAAGCTTTCTTT. Its translation: CASSLTGPLSNTEAFF. This chain joins TRBV28 and TRBJ1-1; D is possibly TRBD1 (6 bases). V lost 2 bases to trimming and J lost 1 base, with 14 bases between them. The CDR3 is 16 residues long. Germline V lookup: CDR1 MDHEN, CDR2 SYDVKM.

This clone was seen a handful of times. CDR3 protein: CASSLGPLARNGYTF. CDR3 DNA sequence: TGTGCCAGCAGCTTGGGTCCGTTAGCTAGGAATGGCTACACCTTC. The chain has TRBV5-4 and TRBJ1-2; D is ambiguous. CDR1 is SGHNT and CDR2 is YYREEE in the germline V gene (reference sequence). The CDR3 is 15 residues long. V lost 0 bases and J 6 bases, leaving 15 bases between the germline ends.

The gene calls are TRBV29-1 and TRBJ2-2; perhaps TRBD2 as D (7 bases). The germline CDR1 and CDR2 sequences are SQVTM and ANQGSEA. The length of the CDR3 is 17 residues. Trimming cost V 2 bases and J 1 base, with 17 bases left between them. In DNA, the CDR3 is TGCAGCGTTGAAAAATGGGCGGGGGACAAGAACACCGGGGAGCTGTTTTTT. It translates to CSVEKWAGDKNTGELFF.

The V gene is TRBV10-1, the J gene TRBJ2-1; 9 bases line up with TRBD2. The length of the CDR3 is 17 residues. Germline V lookup: CDR1 WNHNN, CDR2 SYGVQD (reference sequence). With 0 bases clipped from V and 2 bases from J, the junction kept 5 bases outside the gene matches. In nucleotides, the CDR3 is TGCGCCAGCAGTGAGTCGAGTCGCGGGAGGGCCTACAATGAGCAGTTCTTC. This sequence encodes CASSESSRGRAYNEQFF.

The chain links TRBV6-1 to TRBJ2-7, with 12 bases matching TRBD2. Per the germline V gene, CDR1 is MNHNS and CDR2 is SASEGT. Trimming took 9 bases from V and 7 from J; bases not matched to a gene: 7. The CDR3 loop spans 13 amino acids. The CDR3 region is CASGLAGPGEQYF. The DNA of the CDR3 is TGTGCCAGTGGACTAGCGGGACCAGGTGAGCAGTACTTC.

The chain combines TRBV6-5 with TRBJ1-2, with 10 bases matching TRBD1. Germline loops: CDR1 MNHEY, CDR2 SVGAGI. This CDR3 contains 14 residues. Germline trimming cut 2 bases from V and 6 bases from J; bases unmatched to any gene: 3. CDR3 sequence reads: CASSYRTGGDGYTF. The CDR3 DNA is TGTGCCAGCAGTTACCGGACAGGGGGGGATGGCTACACCTTC.

This chain links TRBV4-1 with TRBJ2-7, with TRBD1 as a possible D gene (6 bases). The germline gives CDR1 MGHRA, CDR2 YSYEKL. V lost 0 bases to trimming and J lost 0 bases, with 9 bases between them. The CDR3 has 15 residues. CDR3 DNA: TGCGCCAGCAGCCAAGAGCAGGGGAGCTCCTACGAGCAGTACTTC. Its translation: CASSQEQGSSYEQYF.

The chain employs TRBV5-6 and TRBJ2-7; 7 bases map to TRBD1. The CDR3 is 14 residues long. V was clipped by 4 bases and J by 2 bases; unmatched bases: 6. CDR1 is SGHDT, CDR2 YYEEEE, per germline. The CDR3 region is CASSTAGTAYEQYF. CDR3 DNA: TGTGCCAGCAGCACCGCCGGGACAGCCTACGAGCAGTACTTC.

This clone was counted a single time. The V call is TRBV29-1, the J call TRBJ1-2; 7 bases match TRBD1. Trimming cost V 8 bases and J 1 base; bases outside gene matches: 10. Per the germline V gene, CDR1 is SQVTM and CDR2 is ANQGSEA. This CDR3 has 14 residues. The CDR3 protein is CSSTFRDSNYGYTF. The DNA of the CDR3 is TGCAGCTCCACCTTCCGGGACAGTAACTATGGCTACACCTTC.

The rearrangement joins TRBV28 to TRBJ1-2; 9 bases are shared with TRBD1. The germline gives CDR1 MDHEN, CDR2 SYDVKM. The V segment lost 5 bases and the J segment 3 bases; nucleotides outside the gene matches: 7. The CDR3 is 15 amino acids. The CDR3 here is CASSRFDRGDYGYTF. CDR3 in DNA: TGTGCCAGCAGTCGATTCGACAGGGGGGACTATGGCTACACCTTC.

The CDR3 DNA follows: TGTGCCAGCAGCCGACAGGGGGCCGGGAACACTGAAGCTTTCTTT. Protein sequence: CASSRQGAGNTEAFF. V is TRBV9 and J is TRBJ1-1; 10 bases are shared with TRBD1. Germline CDR1 is SGDLS and CDR2 is YYNGEE. V lost 4 bases and J lost 1; bases outside the gene matches: 4. The CDR3 runs to 15 residues. Full variable domain (remainder filled in from reference TRBV9 and TRBJ1-1): DSGVTQTPKHLITATGQRVTLRCSPRSGDLSVYWYQQSLDQGLQFLIQYYNGEERAKGNILERFSAQQFPDLHSELNLSSLELGDSALYFCASSRQGAGNTEAFFGQGTRLTVV.

The genes are TRBV27 and TRBJ2-7; 8 bases line up with TRBD2. The junction had 11 bases not matched to a gene; V was cut back by 2 bases and J by 5 bases. The V gene's germline CDR1 is MNHEY and CDR2 SMNVEV (reference sequence). The CDR3 covers 16 residues. CDR3 nucleotide sequence: TGTGCCAGCAGTTTAATTGGCGGGAGGAGGCTTCACGAGCAGTACTTC. Its protein product is CASSLIGGRRLHEQYF.

The CDR3 protein is CSVQGASDEKLFF. The CDR3 DNA sequence: TGCAGCGTACAGGGGGCTTCTGATGAAAAACTGTTTTTT. The chain has TRBV29-1 and TRBJ1-4; 9 bases fit TRBD1. This CDR3 contains 13 residues. The germline V gene encodes CDR1 SQVTM and CDR2 ANQGSEA. V gave up 6 bases and J gave up 6 bases; unmatched junction bases: 5.

The rearrangement links TRBV7-3 to TRBJ2-7; tentatively, D is TRBD2 (6 bases). Germline V gene lookup returns CDR1 SGHTA and CDR2 FQGTGA. The CDR3 spans 16 residues. V dropped 1 base and J dropped 4 bases, with 17 bases sitting between them. DNA for the CDR3: TGTGCCAGCAGCTTAATGGGGGGAGCCCACTCTTACGAGCAGTACTTC. Protein: CASSLMGGAHSYEQYF.

The chain recombines TRBV5-6 with TRBJ1-5; D is perhaps TRBD1 (5 bases). CDR1 is SGHDT and CDR2 is YYEEEE in the germline V gene. The CDR3 is 13 amino acids. Trimming stripped 0 bases from V and 9 bases from J, with 10 bases between. In DNA form, the CDR3 reads TGTGCCAGCAGCTTGGGCGACAGCCCGCCCCAGCATTTT. Encoded protein: CASSLGDSPPQHF. The full variable domain, with the rest looked up from reference TRBV5-6 and TRBJ1-5, is DAGVTQSPTHLIKTRGQQVTLRCSPKSGHDTVSWYQQALGQGPQFIFQYYEEEERQRGNFPDRFSGHQFPNYSSELNVNALLLGDSALYLCASSLGDSPPQHFGDGTRLSIL.

The chain combines TRBV6-1 with TRBJ2-7, with 10 bases that match TRBD2. V was clipped by 3 bases and J by 2 bases; unmatched bases: 4. Germline assignment: CDR1 MNHNS and CDR2 SASEGT. The CDR3 sequence is 15 residues long. CDR3 coding DNA: TGTGCCAGCAGTGATGGACTAGCGGATACCTACGAGCAGTACTTC. This encodes CASSDGLADTYEQYF.

The chain links TRBV27 to TRBJ2-1; TRBD2 matches 8 bases. CDR1 MNHEY and CDR2 SMNVEV come from the germline V gene (reference sequence). The CDR3 totals 14 residues. V lost 6 bases, J lost 2 bases, and 3 bases stayed unmatched. CDR3 sequence: CASRTGRAYNEQFF. In DNA, the CDR3 is TGTGCCAGCAGGACCGGGAGGGCCTACAATGAGCAGTTCTTC.

The chain is built from TRBV6-6 and TRBJ2-3, with 11 bases identical to TRBD2. Unmatched junction bases numbered 12, after V lost 6 bases and J lost 7 bases. The length of the CDR3 is 16 residues. Germline CDR1 reads MNHNY; CDR2 reads SVGAGI (reference sequence). The CDR3 protein is CASSERVLAGENTQYF. The CDR3 bases are TGTGCCAGCAGCGAACGAGTACTAGCGGGAGAGAATACGCAGTATTTT.